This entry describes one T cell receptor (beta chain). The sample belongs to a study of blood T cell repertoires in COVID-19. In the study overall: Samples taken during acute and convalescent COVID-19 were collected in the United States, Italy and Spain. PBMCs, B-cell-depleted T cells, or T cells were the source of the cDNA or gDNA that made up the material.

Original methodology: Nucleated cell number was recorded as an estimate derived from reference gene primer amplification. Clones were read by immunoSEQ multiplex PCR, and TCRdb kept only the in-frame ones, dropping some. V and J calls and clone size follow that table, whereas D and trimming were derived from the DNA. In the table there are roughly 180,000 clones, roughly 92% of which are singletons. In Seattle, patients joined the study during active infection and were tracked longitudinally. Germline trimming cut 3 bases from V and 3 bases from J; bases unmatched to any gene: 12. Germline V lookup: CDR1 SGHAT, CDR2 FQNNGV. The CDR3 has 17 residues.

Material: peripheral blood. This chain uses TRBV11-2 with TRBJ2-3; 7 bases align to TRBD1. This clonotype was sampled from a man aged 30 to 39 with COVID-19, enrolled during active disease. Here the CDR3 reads CASSFPEKGALTDTQYF. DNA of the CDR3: TGTGCCAGCAGCTTCCCCGAGAAGGGGGCTCTTACAGATACGCAGTATTTT.